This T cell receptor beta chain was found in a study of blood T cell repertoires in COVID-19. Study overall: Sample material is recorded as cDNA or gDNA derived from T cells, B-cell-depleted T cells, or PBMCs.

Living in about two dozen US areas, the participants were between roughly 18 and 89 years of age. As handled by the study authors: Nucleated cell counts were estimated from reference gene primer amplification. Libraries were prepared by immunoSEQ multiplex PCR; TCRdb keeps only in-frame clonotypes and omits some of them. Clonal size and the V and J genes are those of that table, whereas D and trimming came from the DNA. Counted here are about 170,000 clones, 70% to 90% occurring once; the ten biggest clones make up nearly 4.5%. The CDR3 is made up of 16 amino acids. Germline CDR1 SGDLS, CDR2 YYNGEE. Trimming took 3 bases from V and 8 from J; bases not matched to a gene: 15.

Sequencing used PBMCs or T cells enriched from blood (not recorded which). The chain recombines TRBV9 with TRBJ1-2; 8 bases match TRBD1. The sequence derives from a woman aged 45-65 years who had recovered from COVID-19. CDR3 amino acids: CASSADGQGGGLGYTF. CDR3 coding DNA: TGTGCCAGCAGCGCAGACGGACAGGGAGGAGGCCTGGGCTACACCTTC.